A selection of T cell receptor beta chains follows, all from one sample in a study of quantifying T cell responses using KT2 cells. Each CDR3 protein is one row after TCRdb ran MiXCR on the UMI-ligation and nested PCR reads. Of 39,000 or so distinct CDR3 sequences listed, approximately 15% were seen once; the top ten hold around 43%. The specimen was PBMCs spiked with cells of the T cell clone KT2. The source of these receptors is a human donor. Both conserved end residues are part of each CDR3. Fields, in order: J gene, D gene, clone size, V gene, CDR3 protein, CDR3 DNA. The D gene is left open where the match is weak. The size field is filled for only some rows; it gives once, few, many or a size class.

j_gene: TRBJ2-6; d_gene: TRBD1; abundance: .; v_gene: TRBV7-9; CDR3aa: CAAQGASSGANVLTF; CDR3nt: TGTGCCGCACAGGGGGCTTCCTCTGGGGCCAACGTCCTGACTTTC
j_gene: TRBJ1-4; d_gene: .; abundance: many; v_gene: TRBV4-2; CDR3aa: CASSQYSGAVTDNEKLFF; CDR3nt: TGTGCCAGCAGCCAATATTCGGGGGCGGTGACGGATAATGAAAAACTGTTTTTT
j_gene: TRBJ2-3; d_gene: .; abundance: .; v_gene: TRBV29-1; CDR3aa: CSVAPGGTDTQYF; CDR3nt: TGCAGCGTTGCTCCCGGGGGCACAGATACGCAGTATTTT
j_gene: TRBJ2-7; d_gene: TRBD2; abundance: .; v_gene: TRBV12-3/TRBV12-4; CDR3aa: CASSSLAGGRSYEQYF; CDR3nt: TGTGCCAGCAGTTCTTTAGCGGGGGGACGCTCCTACGAGCAGTACTTC
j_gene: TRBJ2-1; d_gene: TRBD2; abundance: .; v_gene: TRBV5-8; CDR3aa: CASSWGLAGGNEQFF; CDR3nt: TGTGCCAGCAGCTGGGGACTAGCGGGGGGCAATGAGCAGTTCTTC
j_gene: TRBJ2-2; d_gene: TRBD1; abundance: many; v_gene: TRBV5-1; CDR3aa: CASSTRQGAGELFF; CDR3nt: TGCGCCAGCAGCACTCGACAGGGGGCCGGGGAGCTGTTTTTT
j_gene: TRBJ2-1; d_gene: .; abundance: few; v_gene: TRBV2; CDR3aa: CASSDSRYNEQFF; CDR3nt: TGTGCCAGCAGTGATAGCAGGTACAATGAGCAGTTCTTC
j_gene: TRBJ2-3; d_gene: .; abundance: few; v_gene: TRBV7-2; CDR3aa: CASSPHPGARTDTQYF; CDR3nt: TGTGCCAGCAGCCCCCACCCGGGAGCCCGTACAGATACGCAGTATTTT
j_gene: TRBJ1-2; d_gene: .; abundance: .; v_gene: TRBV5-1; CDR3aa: CASSPPGGREDGYTF; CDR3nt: TGCGCCAGCAGCCCTCCGGGCGGTCGGGAGGATGGCTACACCTTC
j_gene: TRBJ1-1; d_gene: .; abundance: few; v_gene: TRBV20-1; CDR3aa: CSARGRAWSGTEAFF; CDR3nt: TGCAGTGCTAGGGGCAGGGCATGGTCGGGCACTGAAGCTTTCTTT
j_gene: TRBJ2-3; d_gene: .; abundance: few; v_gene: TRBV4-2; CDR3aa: CASSQEADTQYF; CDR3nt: TGTGCCAGCAGCCAAGAAGCGGATACGCAGTATTTT
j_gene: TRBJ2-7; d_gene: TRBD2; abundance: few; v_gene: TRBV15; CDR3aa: CATSRDRGVGEGQQQYF; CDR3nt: TGTGCCACCAGCAGGGATAGAGGTGTCGGGGAGGGCCAACAGCAGTACTTC
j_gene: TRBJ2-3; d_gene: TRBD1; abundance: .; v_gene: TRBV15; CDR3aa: CATSRLRGQSTDTQYF; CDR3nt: TGTGCCACCAGCAGGCTAAGGGGACAGAGCACAGATACGCAGTATTTT
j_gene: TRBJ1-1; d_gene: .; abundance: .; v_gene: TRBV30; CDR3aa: CAGHRENTEAFF; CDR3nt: TGTGCCGGTCACAGGGAGAACACTGAAGCTTTCTTT
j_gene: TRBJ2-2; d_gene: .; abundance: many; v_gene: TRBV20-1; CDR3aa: CSARASNTGELFF; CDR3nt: TGCAGTGCCAGGGCCAGTAACACCGGGGAGCTGTTTTTT
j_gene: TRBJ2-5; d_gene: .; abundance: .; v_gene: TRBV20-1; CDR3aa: CSARPTHREETQYF; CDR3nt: TGCAGTGCTAGACCCACCCACAGGGAAGAGACCCAGTACTTC
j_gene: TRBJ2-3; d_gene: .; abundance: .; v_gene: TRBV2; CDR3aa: CASSAPFTDTQYF; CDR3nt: TGTGCCAGCAGTGCCCCGTTCACAGATACGCAGTATTTT
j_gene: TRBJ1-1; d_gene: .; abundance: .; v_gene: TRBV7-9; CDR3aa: CASSPGLNTEAFF; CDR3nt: TGTGCCAGCAGCCCTGGACTGAACACTGAAGCTTTCTTT
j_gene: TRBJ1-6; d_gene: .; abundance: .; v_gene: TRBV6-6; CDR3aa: CASSITKDSVSPLHF; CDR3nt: TGTGCCAGCAGCATTACGAAGGACAGCGTCTCACCCCTCCACTTT
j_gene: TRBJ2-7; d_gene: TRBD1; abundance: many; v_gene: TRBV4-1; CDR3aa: CASSKRIGTDSYEQYF; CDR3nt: TGCGCCAGCAGCAAGAGAATCGGGACAGACTCCTACGAGCAGTACTTC
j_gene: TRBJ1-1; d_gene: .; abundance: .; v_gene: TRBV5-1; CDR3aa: CASSFEGGNTEAFF; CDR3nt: TGCGCCAGCAGCTTTGAGGGAGGGAACACTGAAGCTTTCTTT
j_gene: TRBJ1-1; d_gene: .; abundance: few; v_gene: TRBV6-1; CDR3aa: CASSEQEETEAFF; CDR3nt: TGTGCCAGCAGTGAACAGGAAGAGACTGAAGCTTTCTTT
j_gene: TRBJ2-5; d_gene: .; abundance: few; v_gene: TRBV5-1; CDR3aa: CASSFRSPLETQYF; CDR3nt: TGCGCCAGCAGCTTCCGGAGCCCCTTGGAGACCCAGTACTTC
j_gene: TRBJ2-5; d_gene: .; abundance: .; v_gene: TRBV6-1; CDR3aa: CASRDPGRQETQYF; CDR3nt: TGTGCCAGCAGAGACCCGGGCCGCCAAGAGACCCAGTACTTC
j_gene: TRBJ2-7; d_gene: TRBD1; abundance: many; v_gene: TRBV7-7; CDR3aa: CASSLGQGETKYF; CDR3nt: TGTGCCAGCAGCTTAGGCCAGGGGGAGACGAAGTACTTC
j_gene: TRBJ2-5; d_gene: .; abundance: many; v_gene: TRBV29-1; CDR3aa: CSVEFPGSTVETQYF; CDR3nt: TGCAGCGTTGAGTTCCCAGGGTCTACGGTGGAGACCCAGTACTTC
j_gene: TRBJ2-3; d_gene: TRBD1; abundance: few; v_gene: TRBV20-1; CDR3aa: CSAPTGVTDTQYF; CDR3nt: TGCAGTGCACCGACAGGGGTGACGGATACGCAGTATTTT
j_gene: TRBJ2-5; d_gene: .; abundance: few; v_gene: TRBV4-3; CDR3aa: CASSQGGGPGQETQYF; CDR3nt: TGCGCCAGCAGCCAAGGGGGCGGCCCAGGACAAGAGACCCAGTACTTC
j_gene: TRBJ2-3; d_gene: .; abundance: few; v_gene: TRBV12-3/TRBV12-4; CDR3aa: CASSGPGYTQYF; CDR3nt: TGTGCCAGCAGTGGCCCAGGGTATACGCAGTATTTT
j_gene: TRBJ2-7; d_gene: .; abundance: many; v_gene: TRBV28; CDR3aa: CASSPRHEQYF; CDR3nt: TGTGCCAGCAGTCCCCGACACGAGCAGTACTTC
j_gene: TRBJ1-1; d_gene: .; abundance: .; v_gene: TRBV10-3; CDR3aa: CAISVSGNTEAFF; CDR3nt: TGTGCCATCAGTGTATCCGGGAACACTGAAGCTTTCTTT
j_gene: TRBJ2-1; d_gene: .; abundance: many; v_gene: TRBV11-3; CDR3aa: CASSLGSINEQFF; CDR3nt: TGTGCCAGCAGCTTAGGTTCCATCAATGAGCAGTTCTTC
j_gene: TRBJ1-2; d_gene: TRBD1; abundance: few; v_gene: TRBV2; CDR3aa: CASKIRDRGDYGYTF; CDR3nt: TGTGCCAGCAAAATCCGGGACAGGGGTGACTATGGCTACACCTTC
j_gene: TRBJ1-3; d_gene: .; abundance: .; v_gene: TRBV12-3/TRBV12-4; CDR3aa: CASTPGSGNTIYF; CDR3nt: TGTGCCAGCACCCCTGGATCTGGAAACACCATATATTTT
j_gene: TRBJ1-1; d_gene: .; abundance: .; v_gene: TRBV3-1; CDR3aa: CASSQVREGTEAFF; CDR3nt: TGTGCCAGCAGCCAAGTCCGAGAGGGAACTGAAGCTTTCTTT
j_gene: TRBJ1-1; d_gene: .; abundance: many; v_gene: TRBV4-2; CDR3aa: CASGHRTEAFF; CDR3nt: TGTGCCAGCGGCCATCGCACTGAAGCTTTCTTT
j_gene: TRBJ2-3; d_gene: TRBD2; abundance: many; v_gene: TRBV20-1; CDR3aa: CSAQREFVDTQYF; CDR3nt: TGCAGTGCCCAGCGGGAGTTCGTAGATACGCAGTATTTT
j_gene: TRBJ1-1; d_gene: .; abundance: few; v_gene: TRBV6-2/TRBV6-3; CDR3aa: CASSYSNQGTTEAFF; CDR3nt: TGTGCCAGCAGTTACTCAAATCAGGGGACCACTGAAGCTTTCTTT
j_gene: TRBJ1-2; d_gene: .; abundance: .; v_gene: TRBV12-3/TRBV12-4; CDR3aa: CASSFGGSNYGYTF; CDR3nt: TGTGCCAGCAGTTTTGGCGGATCTAACTATGGCTACACCTTC
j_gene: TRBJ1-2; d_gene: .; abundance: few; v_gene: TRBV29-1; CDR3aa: CSVRPGNYGYTF; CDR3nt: TGCAGCGTTCGTCCGGGCAACTATGGCTACACCTTC
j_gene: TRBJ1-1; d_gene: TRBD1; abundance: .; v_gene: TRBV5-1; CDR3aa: CASSGDRIPTEAFF; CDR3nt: TGCGCCAGCAGCGGGGACAGGATCCCGACTGAAGCTTTCTTT
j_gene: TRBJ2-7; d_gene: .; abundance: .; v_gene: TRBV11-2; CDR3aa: CASSSDGLYEQYF; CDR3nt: TGTGCCAGCAGCTCGGACGGACTCTACGAGCAGTACTTC
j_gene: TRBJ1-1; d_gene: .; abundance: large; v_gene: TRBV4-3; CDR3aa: CASSQESEREAFF; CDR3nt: TGCGCCAGCAGCCAAGAGTCAGAAAGGGAAGCTTTCTTT
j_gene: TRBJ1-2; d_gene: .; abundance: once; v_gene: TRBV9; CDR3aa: CASWRQDYGYTF; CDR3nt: TGTGCCAGCTGGCGGCAAGACTATGGCTACACCTTC
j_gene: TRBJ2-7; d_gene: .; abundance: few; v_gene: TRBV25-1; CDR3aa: CASGQSYEQYF; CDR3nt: TGTGCCAGCGGACAGTCCTACGAGCAGTACTTC
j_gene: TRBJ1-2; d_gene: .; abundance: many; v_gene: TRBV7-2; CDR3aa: CASSLARGVNGYTF; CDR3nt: TGTGCCAGCAGCTTAGCGCGGGGGGTAAATGGCTACACCTTC
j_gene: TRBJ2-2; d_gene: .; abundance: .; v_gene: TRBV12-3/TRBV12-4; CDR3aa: CASSLRRDGNTGELFF; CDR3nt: TGTGCCAGCAGTTTAAGACGGGACGGGAACACCGGGGAGCTGTTTTTT
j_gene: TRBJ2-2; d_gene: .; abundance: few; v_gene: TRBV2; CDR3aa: CASSRTQTGELFF; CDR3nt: TGTGCCAGCAGTCGGACACAAACCGGGGAGCTGTTTTTT
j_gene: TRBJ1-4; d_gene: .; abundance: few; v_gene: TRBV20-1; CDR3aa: CSAPFAGSEKLFF; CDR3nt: TGCAGTGCTCCCTTCGCGGGGAGCGAAAAACTGTTTTTT
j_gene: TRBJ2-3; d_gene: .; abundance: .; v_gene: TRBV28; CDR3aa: CASSRPSSLADTQYF; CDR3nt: TGTGCCAGCAGCCGACCCAGCTCACTGGCAGATACGCAGTATTTT
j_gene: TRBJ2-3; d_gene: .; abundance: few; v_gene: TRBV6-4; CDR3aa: CASSEGGTDTQYF; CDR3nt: TGTGCCAGCAGTGAAGGGGGCACAGATACGCAGTATTTT
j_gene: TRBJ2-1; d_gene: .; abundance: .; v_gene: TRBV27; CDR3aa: CASSPGGGLNYNEQFF; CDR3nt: TGTGCCAGCAGCCCCGGTGGGGGATTAAATTACAATGAGCAGTTCTTC